This entry is about one TCR beta chain. Under the authors' procedure: Nucleated cell number was recorded as an estimate derived from reference gene primer amplification. Assay used: immunoSEQ multiplex PCR; TCRdb lists only in-frame clones, some missing. V and J calls plus clone size are reproduced from that table; the DNA served to infer D and trimming. The top ten clones hold approximately 3.5% of a sample with under 130,000 clones, 80% to 90% of them seen once. This sample is part of a study of blood T cell repertoires in COVID-19. Study-level background: Sites across the United States, Italy and Spain contributed samples from acute and convalescent COVID-19. T cells, B-cell-depleted T cells, or PBMCs supplied cDNA or gDNA.

The CDR3 is 14 residues long. Germline V lookup: CDR1 SGHDN, CDR2 FVKESK. The V end lost 1 base, the J end lost 0 bases, and 5 bases lay between the germline ends. The TCR sequence derives from a human donor in a cohort sampled during active COVID-19. The sequencing sample was made of peripheral blood. The J gene is TRBJ2-3, the V gene TRBV14; no clear D. The CDR3 sequence: CASSQALSTDTQYF. The DNA for the CDR3 is TGTGCCAGCAGCCAAGCCCTTAGCACAGATACGCAGTATTTT. Full variable domain (outside the CDR3, taken from reference TRBV14 and TRBJ2-3): EAGVTQFPSHSVIEKGQTVTLRCDPISGHDNLYWYRRVMGKEIKFLLHFVKESKQDESGMPNNRFLAERTGGTYSTLKVQPAELEDSGVYFCASSQALSTDTQYFGPGTRLTVL.